Shown below are 30 T cell receptor beta chains from a single sample sequenced in a study of OX40 agonist ivuxolimab in advanced cancers. Profiled with immunoSEQ multiplex PCR; TCRdb holds only in-frame clones, not every one. The data show 78,000 or so clones, around nine tenths seen once. The sequencing used CD4+ or CD8+ T cells sorted from blood, collected in a trial of the OX40 agonist ivuxolimab. These receptors came from an adult with an advanced solid tumor such as melanoma, head and neck, liver or kidney cancer.

The CDR3 region has the DNA TGCGCCAGCAGCCGGGACAGGGCTGGAAACACCATATATTTT. Translating it yields CASSRDRAGNTIYF. The chain is built from TRBV5-1 and TRBJ1-3, with 9 bases identical to TRBD1. Germline values: CDR1 SGHRS, CDR2 YFSETQ. V shed 4 bases and J 2 bases; nucleotides not matched to a gene: 1. The CDR3 is 14 amino acids. Full variable domain (remainder filled in from reference TRBV5-1 and TRBJ1-3): KAGVTQTPRYLIKTRGQQVTLSCSPISGHRSVSWYQQTPGQGLQFLFEYFSETQRNKGNFPGRFSGRQFSNSRSEMNVSTLELGDSALYLCASSRDRAGNTIYFGEGSWLTVV.

The rearrangement joins TRBV29-1 to TRBJ2-5; TRBD2 aligns across 7 bases. Germline-derived CDR1 and CDR2 are SQVTM and ANQGSEA. The CDR3 has 13 residues. Trimming cost V 4 bases and J 5 bases; bases outside gene matches: 7. As DNA, the CDR3 is TGCAGCGTTGGCTGGGGAGGGACGGAGACCCAGTACTTC. The encoded protein is CSVGWGGTETQYF.

This clone showed up just a few times. The CDR3: CASSLSPSTAYEQYF. The DNA of the CDR3 is TGTGCCAGCAGTTTATCTCCTTCGACAGCTTACGAGCAGTACTTC. The rearrangement uses TRBV27 and TRBJ2-7; TRBD1 might be the D (5 bases). The CDR3 contains 15 residues. V lost 0 bases and J 4 bases, leaving 13 bases between the germline ends. Germline V CDR1 and CDR2: MNHEY, SMNVEV (reference sequence).

The gene calls are TRBV5-4 and TRBJ1-2, with 7 bases aligning to TRBD1. V dropped 0 bases and J dropped 8; count of bases not matched to a gene: 7. CDR3 length equals 14 residues. Germline CDR1 reads SGHNT; CDR2 reads YYREEE (reference sequence). The CDR3 coding sequence is TGTGCCAGCAGCTTGGTGGGTCAGGGGGGCGGCTACACCTTC. Encoded protein: CASSLVGQGGGYTF.

V gene TRBV5-1 combines with J gene TRBJ2-7, with D unresolved. Germline CDR1 reads SGHRS; CDR2 reads YFSETQ. The CDR3 has 15 amino acids. The V end lost 0 bases, the J end lost 0 bases, and 10 bases lay between the germline ends. The CDR3 reads CASSLGAFNSYEQYF. The CDR3, as DNA: TGCGCCAGCAGCTTGGGTGCGTTCAACTCCTACGAGCAGTACTTC.

The genes are TRBV2 and TRBJ1-6; TRBD1 might be the D (5 bases). Trimming took 11 bases from V and 1 from J, leaving 18 bases between them. CDR1 is SNHLY and CDR2 is FYNNEI in the germline V gene. The CDR3 loop spans 16 amino acids. CDR3 nucleotides: TGTGCCGTCCGGCCGGGGCGTGGGTCCTATAATTCACCCCTCCACTTT. Translated: CAVRPGRGSYNSPLHF.

The chain uses TRBV6-6 and TRBJ2-7, with D possibly TRBD2 on 5 matching bases. The germline V gene has CDR1 MNHNY and CDR2 SVGAGI (reference sequence). V lost 2 bases and J 5 bases, leaving 10 bases between the germline ends. This CDR3 has 13 residues. The CDR3 nucleotides are TGTGCCAGCAGTTACCCGGACTCTCACGAGCAGTACTTC. Translation: CASSYPDSHEQYF.

The chain combines TRBV7-9 with TRBJ2-1; either TRBD1 or TRBD2 may fit D (6 bases each). Between the trimmed V and J ends, which lost 5 bases and 5 bases, there was a span of 13 bases. The CDR3 contains 14 residues. Germline V gene lookup returns CDR1 SEHNR and CDR2 FQNEAQ (reference sequence). The CDR3: CASSPGAKNNEQFF. The CDR3 DNA reads TGTGCCAGCAGCCCGGGGGCCAAGAACAATGAGCAGTTCTTC.

This clone was recorded only once. This chain uses TRBV6-1 with TRBJ2-5, with 8 bases matching TRBD2. This CDR3 comprises 16 residues. V lost 0 bases, J lost 4 bases, and 7 bases stayed unmatched. Germline CDR1 MNHNS, CDR2 SASEGT. CDR3 residues: CASSEALRTSRETQYF. The CDR3 bases are TGTGCCAGCAGTGAAGCGCTGAGGACTAGCCGAGAGACCCAGTACTTC.

The chain combines TRBV13 with TRBJ1-2, with 7 bases aligning to TRBD1. With 0 bases clipped from V and 6 bases from J, the junction kept 10 bases outside the gene matches. Per germline, CDR1 PRHDT and CDR2 FYEKMQ (reference sequence). This CDR3 spans 16 amino acids. For the CDR3, the DNA is TGTGCCAGCAGCTTAGGCGGGACAGCCCCTATCGATGGCTACACCTTC. It specifies CASSLGGTAPIDGYTF.

This chain joins TRBV9 and TRBJ1-2; no firm D call. Germline V gene data show CDR1 as SGDLS and CDR2 as YYNGEE. The germline V and J ends were trimmed by 0 bases and 8 bases, with 17 bases remaining between them. This CDR3 contains 15 residues. CDR3 region: CASSVGKRPLGGYTF. CDR3 nucleotide sequence: TGTGCCAGCAGCGTAGGAAAGAGGCCCCTAGGGGGCTACACCTTC.

In its sample, this clone was seen once. The rearrangement joins TRBV28 to TRBJ1-5; D call uncertain. With 5 bases removed from V and 12 bases from J, the gap between germline ends came to 14 bases. The CDR3 extends over 12 amino acids. The germline gives CDR1 MDHEN, CDR2 SYDVKM. The CDR3 DNA follows: TGTGCCAGCAGTGCCCTCAGGAGGCGCCAGCATTTT. Translating it yields CASSALRRRQHF.

The chain links TRBV19 to TRBJ2-3; 7 bases align to TRBD2. Trimming cost V 2 bases and J 0 bases; bases outside gene matches: 11. Germline assignment: CDR1 LNHDA and CDR2 SQIVND (reference sequence). The CDR3 has 18 residues. The CDR3 coding sequence is TGTGCCAGTAGTATAAACTTTGGGCTAGCGGATAGCACAGATACGCAGTATTTT. Translation: CASSINFGLADSTDTQYF.

The rearrangement uses TRBV14 and TRBJ1-2, with D unclear. The CDR3 length is 15 residues. Trimming removed 1 base from V and 4 bases from J, with 13 bases in between. Germline CDR1 reads SGHDN; CDR2 reads FVKESK. The CDR3, as DNA: TGTGCCAGCAGCCAAGCGTCTGGGATAGTCTATGGCTACACCTTC. It is translated as CASSQASGIVYGYTF. The variable domain in full, completed from reference TRBV14 and TRBJ1-2, reads EAGVTQFPSHSVIEKGQTVTLRCDPISGHDNLYWYRRVMGKEIKFLLHFVKESKQDESGMPNNRFLAERTGGTYSTLKVQPAELEDSGVYFCASSQASGIVYGYTFGSGTRLTVV.

The genes are TRBV6-1 and TRBJ1-3; D not certain. The CDR3 runs 16 residues. V was shortened by 0 bases and J by 0 bases, with 9 bases between the two germline ends. Per the germline V gene, CDR1 is MNHNS and CDR2 is SASEGT. The CDR3 bases are TGTGCCAGCAGTGAAGCGCGGCTAATCTCTGGAAACACCATATATTTT. Translated, it gives CASSEARLISGNTIYF.

V and J are TRBV11-2 and TRBJ2-1; TRBD2 matches 13 bases. Germline lookup yields CDR1 SGHAT and CDR2 FQNNGV. The length of the CDR3 is 15 residues. The trim removed 2 bases at V and 9 bases at J, leaving 4 bases unmatched. CDR3 sequence: CASSLLRLAGGEQFF. CDR3 coding DNA: TGTGCCAGCAGCTTACTGCGACTAGCGGGGGGTGAGCAGTTCTTC.

This sequence joins TRBV30 and TRBJ1-4; TRBD1 aligns across 8 bases. The germline V gene encodes CDR1 GTSNPN and CDR2 SVGIG (reference sequence). The CDR3 extends over 14 amino acids. Germline trimming cut 3 bases from V and 5 bases from J; bases unmatched to any gene: 5. The CDR3 sequence: CAWSPNRGNEKLFF. CDR3 DNA sequence: TGTGCCTGGAGCCCTAACAGGGGGAATGAAAAACTGTTTTTT.

This clone has only one observation. This chain links TRBV5-6 with TRBJ2-3, with D possibly matching TRBD2 (6 bases). This CDR3 is 14 amino acids long. Germline loops: CDR1 SGHDT, CDR2 YYEEEE. The ends were cut back, 0 bases at V and 6 bases at J, with 11 bases in the middle. In nucleotides, the CDR3 is TGTGCCAGCAGCTTGGGGCCGGGGGAGGATACGCAGTATTTT. It yields the protein CASSLGPGEDTQYF. Based on the CDR3 plus reference TRBV5-6 and TRBJ2-3, the full variable domain is DAGVTQSPTHLIKTRGQQVTLRCSPKSGHDTVSWYQQALGQGPQFIFQYYEEEERQRGNFPDRFSGHQFPNYSSELNVNALLLGDSALYLCASSLGPGEDTQYFGPGTRLTVL.

This chain connects TRBV29-1 to TRBJ2-3; 8 nucleotides align to TRBD2. The CDR3 totals 14 residues. The V gene's germline CDR1 is SQVTM and CDR2 ANQGSEA. The ends lost 3 bases at V and 5 bases at J; junction bases unmatched: 7. The CDR3 coding sequence is TGCAGCGTTGAGGCGGGAGGAGGAAGAGATACGCAGTATTTT. This sequence encodes CSVEAGGGRDTQYF.

CDR3 nucleotides: TGCGCCAGCAGAGGACAGTCGAACACCGGGGAGCTGTTTTTT. Translation gives CASRGQSNTGELFF. J is TRBJ2-2 and V is TRBV5-1, with D possibly TRBD1 on 6 matching bases. Trimming left V 5 bases short and J 0 bases short, with 8 bases between. Germline V gene sequence: CDR1 SGHRS, CDR2 YFSETQ. CDR3 length: 14 amino acids.

This clone has just one count. The chain employs TRBV7-2 and TRBJ1-2; no firm D call. Deletions cut 3 bases from V and 2 bases from J, with 7 bases between. The length of the CDR3 is 13 residues. From germline, CDR1 is SGHTA and CDR2 FQGNSA. CDR3 amino acids: CASSFVPNYGYTF. The DNA of the CDR3 is TGTGCCAGCAGCTTCGTCCCGAACTATGGCTACACCTTC.

This chain uses TRBV5-1 with TRBJ1-1; 7 nucleotides align to TRBD1. The CDR3 has 16 amino acids. Trimming removed 0 bases from V and 4 bases from J; junction bases left unmatched: 9. Per the germline V gene, CDR1 is SGHRS and CDR2 is YFSETQ. CDR3 loop: CASSLELGAGGTEAFF. The DNA for the CDR3 is TGCGCCAGCAGCTTGGAATTAGGGGCAGGGGGCACTGAAGCTTTCTTT.

V is TRBV5-6 and J is TRBJ2-1; 7 bases are shared with TRBD1. The V segment lost 3 bases and the J segment 12 bases; nucleotides outside the gene matches: 6. The CDR3 contains 12 residues. Germline loops: CDR1 SGHDT, CDR2 YYEEEE. The CDR3 protein is CASSYTGVRQFF. DNA of the CDR3: TGTGCCAGCAGCTATACAGGGGTTCGGCAGTTCTTC.

This chain uses TRBV18 with TRBJ1-2; 7 bases match TRBD1. Germline CDR1 KGHSH, CDR2 LQKENI. The CDR3 is 13 amino acids. Germline trimming cut 3 bases from V and 8 bases from J; bases unmatched to any gene: 6. The CDR3 nucleotides are TGTGCCAGCTCACCGCCGACAGGGTTCGGCTACACCTTC. It is translated as CASSPPTGFGYTF.

The V and J genes are TRBV7-9 and TRBJ2-5, with D perhaps matching TRBD2 (7 bases). Trimming took off 5 bases at V and 5 bases at J, with 12 bases between the two ends. CDR3 size: 13 residues. Per germline, CDR1 SEHNR and CDR2 FQNEAQ (reference sequence). The CDR3 region has the DNA TGTGCCAGCAGCACCGGGGGGCGGGAGACCCAGTACTTC. It encodes CASSTGGRETQYF.

This chain links TRBV27 with TRBJ1-2, with TRBD1 matching over 7 bases. The CDR3 has 16 residues. Losses at the gene ends were 0 bases for V and 2 bases for J; bases not matched to a gene: 6. CDR1 MNHEY and CDR2 SMNVEV come from the germline V gene (reference sequence). CDR3 nucleotides: TGTGCCAGCAGTTTATCGTGGGACAGACAGAACTATGGCTACACCTTC. This translates into CASSLSWDRQNYGYTF.

The chain has TRBV30 and TRBJ2-2; D call uncertain. The CDR3 sequence is 12 residues long. Germline V CDR1 and CDR2: GTSNPN, SVGIG (reference sequence). Trimming left V 2 bases short and J 7 bases short, with 8 bases between. The CDR3 nucleotides are TGTGCCTGGAGTCGATCGTTCGGGGAGCTGTTTTTT. Its translation is CAWSRSFGELFF.

The rearrangement links TRBV5-1 to TRBJ2-7, with D possibly matching TRBD2 (5 bases). V lost 9 bases and J lost 6, with 19 bases in between. The CDR3 contains 13 residues. Germline V gene data show CDR1 as SGHRS and CDR2 as YFSETQ. The CDR3: CATADGDLGEQYF. For the CDR3, the DNA is TGCGCCACCGCCGACGGGGATCTTGGCGAGCAGTACTTC.

This clone was observed once. The chain carries TRBV30 and TRBJ1-2; 9 nucleotides match TRBD1. The CDR3 sequence is 15 residues long. Unmatched junction bases numbered 7, after V lost 1 base and J lost 4 bases. Germline lookup yields CDR1 GTSNPN and CDR2 SVGIG (reference sequence). CDR3 coding DNA: TGTGCCTGGAGTGCTTCGACAGGGGGAGGCTATGGCTACACCTTC. This codes for CAWSASTGGGYGYTF. Full variable domain (rest looked up from reference TRBV30 and TRBJ1-2): SQTIHQWPATLVQPVGSPLSLECTVEGTSNPNLYWYRQAAGRGLQLLFYSVGIGQISSEVPQNLSASRPQDRQFILSSKKLLLSDSGFYLCAWSASTGGGYGYTFGSGTRLTVV.

The J gene is TRBJ1-2, the V gene TRBV29-1, with 10 bases aligning to TRBD1. Germline V CDR1 and CDR2: SQVTM, ANQGSEA. J gave up 5 bases and V 6 bases, and 6 bases lay outside the gene matches. CDR3 size: 13 residues. CDR3 loop: CSVPQDRGYGYTF. In nucleotides, the CDR3 is TGCAGCGTCCCACAGGACAGGGGGTATGGCTACACCTTC.